The T cell receptor beta chain described here comes from a study of T cell changes during pregnancy in multiple sclerosis. Profiled with immunoSEQ multiplex PCR; TCRdb holds only in-frame clones, not every one. There are 35,000 to 50,000 clones in the sample; about 88% occur only once, and about 0.61% lies in the top ten. CDR3 size: 13 residues. Trimming cost V 8 bases and J 7 bases; bases outside gene matches: 7. CDR1 is LNHDA and CDR2 is SQIVND in the germline V gene (reference sequence). This chain connects TRBV19 to TRBJ2-1; 8 bases align to TRBD2. The source of this sequence is a female donor with multiple sclerosis, enrolled in a pregnancy study. Sequences were derived from CD4+ T cells from peripheral blood mononuclear cells, sampled in the first trimester of pregnancy. The CDR3 sequence: CASVGLGQNEQFF. The CDR3, as DNA: TGTGCCAGTGTGGGACTAGGACAGAATGAGCAGTTCTTC.